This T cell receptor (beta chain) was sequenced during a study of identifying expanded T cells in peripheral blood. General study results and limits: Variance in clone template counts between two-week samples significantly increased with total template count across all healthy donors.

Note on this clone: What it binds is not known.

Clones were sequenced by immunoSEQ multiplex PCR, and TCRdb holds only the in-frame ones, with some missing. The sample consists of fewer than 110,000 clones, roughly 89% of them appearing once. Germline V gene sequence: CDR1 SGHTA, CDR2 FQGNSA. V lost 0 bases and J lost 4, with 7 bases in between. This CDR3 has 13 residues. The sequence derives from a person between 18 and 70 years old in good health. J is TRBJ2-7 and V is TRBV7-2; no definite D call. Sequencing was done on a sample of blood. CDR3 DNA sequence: TGTGCCAGCAGCTTAGCCCTGGCGTACGAGCAGTACTTC. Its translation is CASSLALAYEQYF.